This TCR beta chain comes out of a study of PD-1 blockade in classical Hodgkin lymphoma. Notes on the study in general: Patients starting nivolumab under 1 year after ASCT were excluded. Complete responders entered with baseline diversity on par with newly diagnosed patients, the results showed. Newly diagnosed patients were said to have less baseline TCR diversity than healthy donors did.

In every patient, relapse followed autologous stem cell transplantation, while exposure to brentuximab vedotin differed. Comment on this clone: Its antigen is unidentified.

V lost 6 bases and J 9 bases, leaving 18 bases between the germline ends. CDR1 and CDR2 (germline): WNHNN, SYGVQD (reference sequence). The CDR3 covers 13 residues. Sequenced by immunoSEQ multiplex PCR; TCRdb stores in-frame clones only, minus some. The sample holds fewer than 80,000 clones, over 55% seen once. The V call is TRBV10-1, the J call TRBJ2-7, with no clear D. The source material was peripheral blood mononuclear cells (PBMCs), sampled before the second cycle of nivolumab. The TCR sequence derives from a human donor with classical Hodgkin lymphoma. The CDR3 DNA is TGCGCCAGCAGCCGTGGTTTGAGAGACGCGCAGTACTTC. Its protein product is CASSRGLRDAQYF.